Below are 20 T cell receptor beta chains sequenced from a single sample in a study of CD8 T cells in ankylosing spondylitis. TCRdb re-derived calls from the 5' RACE reads in MiXCR, one entry per CDR3 protein. The sample records about 240,000 distinct CDR3 sequences, 20% to 30% being singletons. Material: blood, either unsorted or a sorted T cell fraction (not recorded which). The origin of the receptors is a male donor with ankylosing spondylitis or in good health (not recorded which).

The chain couples TRBV4-1 to TRBJ1-1, with D perhaps TRBD1 (5 bases). V dropped 4 bases and J dropped 2 bases, with 8 bases sitting between them. The CDR3 runs to 13 residues. Germline-derived CDR1 and CDR2 are MGHRA and YSYEKL. CDR3 nucleotide sequence: TGCGCCAGCAGCCCGACAGCCAACACTGAAGCTTTCTTT. It translates to CASSPTANTEAFF.

The sample holds many counts of this clonotype. The V gene is TRBV6-5, the J gene TRBJ1-6; D is ambiguous. The germline CDR1 and CDR2 sequences are MNHEY and SVGAGI. The CDR3 runs to 16 residues. V dropped 0 bases and J dropped 6 bases, with 12 bases sitting between them. CDR3 region: CASSYSKFGSNSPLHF. DNA for the CDR3: TGTGCCAGCAGTTACTCGAAGTTCGGAAGTAATTCACCCCTCCACTTT.

This clonotype was found a few times. This chain uses TRBV3-1 with TRBJ2-7, with TRBD2 identical over 8 bases. This CDR3 spans 14 amino acids. CDR1 and CDR2 from the germline V gene are LGHDT and YNNKEL (reference sequence). With V trimmed by 5 bases and J by 3 bases, 6 bases remained unmatched. The CDR3 nucleotides read TGTGCCAGCAGCGGAACTAGCGGAGGCTACGAGCAGTACTTC. Its protein is CASSGTSGGYEQYF.

This clonotype occurred many times. This chain uses TRBV20-1 with TRBJ2-1; 9 nucleotides align to TRBD1. This CDR3 has 13 amino acids. Trimming removed 6 bases from V and 9 bases from J; junction bases left unmatched: 9. The germline V gene has CDR1 DFQATT and CDR2 SNEGSKA (reference sequence). Here the CDR3 DNA reads TGCAGTGCCCACGAGGAGACAGGGGGTGAGCAGTTCTTC. Protein sequence: CSAHEETGGEQFF.

The chain carries TRBV27 and TRBJ2-1, with D perhaps TRBD2 (6 bases). V was cut by 8 bases and J by 9 bases, with 17 bases left in between. Germline V CDR1 and CDR2: MNHEY, SMNVEV (reference sequence). The CDR3 covers 13 residues. The CDR3 protein is CASPLRTILEQFF. The CDR3 DNA is TGTGCCAGCCCTCTCCGGACTATCCTTGAGCAGTTCTTC.

This clonotype was seen many times. CDR3 in DNA: TGCGCCAGCAGTGAGCCTGGGGATACGCAGTATTTT. Its protein product is CASSEPGDTQYF. The V gene is TRBV10-1, the J gene TRBJ2-3, with no clear D. The V and J ends lost 2 bases and 6 bases respectively, with 6 bases between them. CDR3 length: 12 amino acids. Germline CDR1 reads WNHNN; CDR2 reads SYGVQD (reference sequence).

This clonotype occurred once. The J gene is TRBJ1-4, the V gene TRBV20-1, with 12 bases identical to TRBD1. Germline assignment: CDR1 DFQATT and CDR2 SNEGSKA (reference sequence). CDR3 length: 15 amino acids. V dropped 5 bases and J dropped 7; count of bases not matched to a gene: 8. This chain's CDR3 is CSAPPGQGASEKLFF. In DNA, the CDR3 is TGCAGTGCTCCACCGGGACAGGGGGCAAGTGAAAAACTGTTTTTT.

This rearrangement joins TRBV6-2 or TRBV6-3 to TRBJ2-7; 10 nucleotides line up with TRBD1. Losses at the gene ends were 7 bases for V and 5 bases for J; bases not matched to a gene: 8. The CDR3 is made up of 14 amino acids. The germline V gene has CDR1 MNHEY and CDR2 SVGEGT. The chain's CDR3 is CASIEGTGDHEQYF. In nucleotides, the CDR3 is TGTGCCAGCATAGAAGGGACAGGGGACCACGAGCAGTACTTC.

This clonotype was counted once. An end of the junction differs from the germline gene, which may be a read error. This sequence joins TRBV29-1 and TRBJ2-7; possibly TRBD2 for D (5 bases). Looked up from germline, CDR1 is SQVTM and CDR2 is ANQGSEA. CDR3 length: 13 amino acids. Here the CDR3 DNA reads TGCAGCGTTGCTTTGAGGGCCCCCTACGAGCAGCACTTC. This encodes CSVALRAPYEQHF.

V gene TRBV10-3 combines with J gene TRBJ2-1; 10 bases align to TRBD2. The germline gives CDR1 ENHRY, CDR2 SYGVKD. Trimming removed 3 bases from V and 8 bases from J; junction bases left unmatched: 4. The CDR3 has 14 amino acids. The CDR3 nucleotides are TGTGCCATCAGTGATCCAGCGGGGGGGGATGAGCAGTTCTTC. Translation: CAISDPAGGDEQFF.

This clonotype showed up many times. J is TRBJ2-5 and V is TRBV12-3 or TRBV12-4; no clear D gene. V was pared by 4 bases and J by 2 bases, with 8 bases between. The CDR3 has 13 amino acids. For the CDR3, the DNA is TGTGCCAGCAGTTCTGGGTCTCAAGAGACCCAGTACTTC. Translated: CASSSGSQETQYF.

This clonotype showed up just a few times. The chain recombines TRBV7-8 with TRBJ2-5; 7 bases align to TRBD1. V was pared by 4 bases and J by 5 bases, with 16 bases of the junction left unmatched. The CDR3 runs to 17 residues. CDR1 is SGHVS and CDR2 is FQNEAQ in the germline V gene. Here the CDR3 reads CASSYSHRQGQGETQYF. CDR3 DNA sequence: TGTGCCAGCAGCTACTCGCATCGACAGGGCCAGGGGGAGACCCAGTACTTC.

This clonotype came up many times. This chain uses TRBV20-1 with TRBJ2-5; 7 nucleotides agree with TRBD2. V was pared by 0 bases and J by 10 bases, with 2 bases of the junction left unmatched. CDR3 size: 11 residues. Germline CDR1 reads DFQATT; CDR2 reads SNEGSKA (reference sequence). This CDR3 reads CSAREGGSQYF. CDR3 DNA: TGCAGTGCTAGAGAGGGAGGGAGCCAGTACTTC.

This clonotype was observed many times. The rearrangement links TRBV5-1 to TRBJ2-7, with D tentatively TRBD1 or TRBD2 (6 bases each). The germline V and J ends were trimmed by 0 bases and 1 base, with 11 bases remaining between them. The CDR3 is made up of 15 amino acids. Germline values: CDR1 SGHRS, CDR2 YFSETQ. The CDR3 region has the DNA TGCGCCAGCAGCTTGGGGGGGGCTGCTTCCTACGAGCAGTACTTC. Its translation: CASSLGGAASYEQYF.

This chain connects TRBV7-9 to TRBJ1-3; no clear D. This CDR3 contains 15 residues. CDR1 and CDR2 from the germline V gene are SEHNR and FQNEAQ (reference sequence). V shed 1 base and J shed 4 bases, with 11 bases lying between them. The CDR3 sequence: CASSLEEVPGNTIYF. Written as DNA, the CDR3 is TGTGCCAGCAGCTTAGAGGAGGTGCCAGGAAACACCATATATTTT.

This clonotype was observed many times. The chain employs TRBV28 and TRBJ1-2; D unclear. This CDR3 is 13 amino acids long. The V gene's germline CDR1 is MDHEN and CDR2 SYDVKM. Trimming removed 7 bases from V and 2 bases from J, with 11 bases in between. The CDR3 loop reads CASTKTTNYGYTF. For the CDR3, the DNA is TGTGCCAGCACGAAGACCACAAACTATGGCTACACCTTC.

This clonotype was counted ten times or more. This chain uses TRBV3-1 with TRBJ2-1; D possibly corresponds to TRBD1 (6 bases). The CDR3 has 16 residues. Trimming pared 2 bases from V and 10 bases from J, leaving 21 bases between. Germline V CDR1 and CDR2: LGHDT, YNNKEL (reference sequence). DNA for the CDR3: TGTGCCAGCAGCCAAAACAGGGCCTCTAGGGGAAACGAGCAGTTCTTC. Amino acids: CASSQNRASRGNEQFF.

V usage is TRBV29-1 and J usage is TRBJ2-3; no definite D call. Between the trimmed V and J ends, which lost 3 bases and 0 bases, there was a span of 7 bases. The CDR3 is 13 amino acids. Germline CDR1 is SQVTM and CDR2 is ANQGSEA. The CDR3 region is CSVDRPSTDTQYF. DNA for the CDR3: TGCAGCGTTGATCGACCAAGCACAGATACGCAGTATTTT.

This clonotype has more than one count but fewer than ten. The chain combines TRBV6-1 with TRBJ2-3; perhaps D is TRBD1 or TRBD2 (5 bases each). Trimming removed 5 bases at V and 4 bases at J, with 13 bases between. The germline CDR1 and CDR2 sequences are MNHNS and SASEGT. The CDR3 has 14 amino acids. CDR3: CASSPPGRADTQYF. CDR3 coding DNA: TGTGCCAGCAGTCCCCCGGGGCGGGCAGATACGCAGTATTTT.

Only a few counts were recorded for this clonotype. The V gene is TRBV12-3 or TRBV12-4, the J gene TRBJ1-3, with D uncertain. The V end was cut by 7 bases, the J end by 4 bases, with 11 bases between. The CDR3 runs 13 residues. CDR3 sequence (DNA): TGTGCCAGCACCCCTTTAATGGGAAACACCATATATTTT. Residues: CASTPLMGNTIYF.